One sample yielded the 25 T cell receptor beta chains listed below, sequenced in a study of Graves' ophthalmopathy and Graves' hyperthyroidism. Amplification targeted the TCR beta CDR3 regions, with RNA transcripts as the source material. RT-PCR in the first round used HTBI primers; a second-round multiplex PCR followed. MiXCR was run by TCRdb on the multiplex PCR reads, yielding one entry per CDR3 protein. The table records 300,000 to 350,000 distinct CDR3 sequences, roughly 15% of them present only once. Sequencing used peripheral blood. All receptors derive from an adult man with Graves' ophthalmopathy.

Details on this clonotype: A much larger clonotype is one base distant, so this may be a read error. This rearrangement joins TRBV5-1 to TRBJ1-1, with a weak D call TRBD1 (5 bases). Germline CDR1 reads SGHRS; CDR2 reads YFSETQ. The CDR3 covers 15 residues. The CDR3 loop reads CVSSQNLVRVDEAFF. CDR3 DNA sequence: TGCGTCAGCAGCCAAAACCTCGTCAGGGTGGATGAAGCTTTCTTT.

The chain is built from TRBV11-2 and TRBJ2-7; D could derive from TRBD1 or TRBD2 (5 bases each). V dropped 4 bases and J dropped 12 bases, with 16 bases sitting between them. The CDR3 sequence is 12 residues long. CDR1 and CDR2 (germline): SGHAT, FQNNGV. The CDR3 is CASSSSGTPPYF. DNA for the CDR3: TGTGCCAGCAGCTCCTCCGGGACCCCTCCGTACTTC.

This rearrangement joins TRBV20-1 to TRBJ2-7; D possibly uses TRBD1 or TRBD2 (5 bases each). The germline V and J ends were trimmed by 6 bases and 5 bases, with 17 bases remaining between them. Germline V gene data show CDR1 as DFQATT and CDR2 as SNEGSKA (reference sequence). CDR3 length equals 13 residues. Here the CDR3 DNA reads TGCAGTGCAGGGGCGGGTAATGTGAACGAGCAGTACTTC. Encoded protein: CSAGAGNVNEQYF.

The chain uses TRBV6-1 and TRBJ1-1; D remains unclear. The V end was cut by 2 bases, the J end by 4 bases, with 14 bases between. The CDR3 totals 15 residues. CDR1 is MNHNS, CDR2 SASEGT, per germline. In DNA form, the CDR3 reads TGTGCCAGCAGTGAATGGGATTGGGAGCGCACTGAAGCTTTCTTT. Its translation is CASSEWDWERTEAFF.

This clonotype was detected many times. The genes are TRBV28 and TRBJ1-1, with 7 bases matching TRBD1. The CDR3 has 14 residues. CDR1 and CDR2 (germline): MDHEN, SYDVKM. Germline trimming cut 7 bases from V and 7 bases from J; bases unmatched to any gene: 12. The CDR3 bases are TGTGCCAGCATAAGGTCAGGGGGACGGGTTGAAGCTTTCTTT. This sequence encodes CASIRSGGRVEAFF.

This clonotype was observed many times. The rearrangement uses TRBV6-2 or TRBV6-3 and TRBJ1-1; D might be TRBD1 (5 bases). With 1 base removed from V and 1 base from J, the gap between germline ends came to 10 bases. The CDR3 sequence is 15 residues long. The germline V gene encodes CDR1 MNHEY and CDR2 SVGEGT. CDR3 in DNA: TGTGCCAGCAGTTACTTCAGTCAGGGGAACACTGAAGCTTTCTTT. Its translation: CASSYFSQGNTEAFF.

This clonotype was observed at least ten times. The chain couples TRBV19 to TRBJ2-7; unclear D gene. The CDR3 consists of 14 residues. Germline V gene sequence: CDR1 LNHDA, CDR2 SQIVND (reference sequence). Trimming removed 3 bases at V and 5 bases at J, with 14 bases between. The CDR3 loop reads CASSIGDPKDEQYF. The CDR3 DNA reads as TGTGCCAGTAGTATCGGCGATCCGAAGGACGAGCAGTACTTC.

The V gene is TRBV28, the J gene TRBJ1-5; D unresolved. The CDR3 extends over 13 amino acids. Trimming pared 8 bases from V and 2 bases from J, leaving 10 bases between. CDR1 is MDHEN and CDR2 is SYDVKM in the germline V gene. CDR3 region: CASSNYGNQPQHF. In DNA form, the CDR3 reads TGTGCCAGCTCCAATTATGGCAATCAGCCCCAGCATTTT. Filled out from reference TRBV28 and TRBJ1-5, the complete variable domain reads DVKVTQSSRYLVKRTGEKVFLECVQDMDHENMFWYRQDPGLGLRLIYFSYDVKMKEKGDIPEGYSVSREKKERFSLILESASTNQTSMYLCASSNYGNQPQHFGDGTRLSIL.

In its sample, this clonotype was seen many times. The rearrangement uses TRBV6-2 or TRBV6-3 and TRBJ2-4; 7 bases align to TRBD1. V gave up 6 bases and J gave up 0 bases; unmatched junction bases: 8. This CDR3 contains 16 residues. Germline loops: CDR1 MNHEY, CDR2 SVGEGT. This chain's CDR3 is CASRTNRGLAKNIQYF. As DNA, the CDR3 is TGTGCCAGCAGGACAAACAGGGGCCTAGCCAAAAACATTCAGTACTTC.

This clonotype was seen ten or more times. This sequence joins TRBV30 and TRBJ2-6; TRBD1 or TRBD2 may be the D gene (5 bases each). The germline gives CDR1 GTSNPN, CDR2 SVGIG (reference sequence). The CDR3 length is 18 residues. V gave up 5 bases and J gave up 1 base, with 21 bases separating them. The CDR3 loop reads CAWGGRLPAFSGANVLTF. For the CDR3, the DNA is TGTGCCTGGGGGGGAAGGCTTCCTGCCTTTTCTGGGGCCAACGTCCTGACTTTC.

The rearrangement uses TRBV18 and TRBJ2-2; D is uncertain. CDR3 length: 13 amino acids. Germline V gives CDR1 KGHSH, CDR2 LQKENI. V lost 3 bases and J lost 5, with 7 bases in between. The CDR3 loop reads CASSPLGTGELFF. The CDR3 DNA is TGTGCCAGCTCACCGCTGGGGACCGGGGAGCTGTTTTTT. The entire variable domain, with the rest obtained from reference TRBV18 and TRBJ2-2, is as follows: NAGVMQNPRHLVRRRGQEARLRCSPMKGHSHVYWYRQLPEEGLKFMVYLQKENIIDESGMPKERFSAEFPKEGPSILRIQQVVRGDSAAYFCASSPLGTGELFFGEGSRLTVL.

The rearrangement uses TRBV30 and TRBJ2-3; D is possibly TRBD2 (6 bases). CDR3 length equals 14 residues. V was cut by 4 bases and J by 0 bases, with 11 bases left in between. From germline, CDR1 is GTSNPN and CDR2 SVGIG (reference sequence). CDR3 amino acids: CAWNPGLSTDTQYF. The CDR3 DNA is TGTGCCTGGAATCCGGGACTTAGCACAGATACGCAGTATTTT.

The chain recombines TRBV7-3 with TRBJ1-1, with D perhaps TRBD1 (6 bases). Trimming left V 4 bases short and J 8 bases short, with 17 bases between. The CDR3 runs to 14 residues. Germline values: CDR1 SGHTA, CDR2 FQGTGA. CDR3 in DNA: TGTGCCAGCAGCTCCTACACAGGGCTCCTCGAAGCTTTCTTT. Translation gives CASSSYTGLLEAFF.

This clonotype was counted many times. The chain has TRBV20-1 and TRBJ1-5; weak D call: TRBD1 (6 bases). In germline, CDR1 is DFQATT, CDR2 SNEGSKA (reference sequence). The length of the CDR3 is 13 residues. The CDR3 DNA is TGCAGCGCGGACAGAGACAACAATCAGCCCCAGCATTTT. Translation gives CSADRDNNQPQHF.

This clonotype appeared many times. The chain couples TRBV6-1 to TRBJ1-5; D ambiguous. CDR1 and CDR2 (germline): MNHNS, SASEGT. V was clipped by 5 bases and J by 5 bases, with 10 bases between them. This CDR3 is 13 amino acids long. CDR3 sequence (DNA): TGTGCCAGCAGTACCCGTAGGGATCAGCCCCAGCATTTT. The encoded protein is CASSTRRDQPQHF.

In its sample, this clonotype was seen many times. The chain recombines TRBV29-1 with TRBJ2-7; 8 positions match TRBD1. This CDR3 contains 11 residues. Germline trimming cut 8 bases from V and 5 bases from J; bases unmatched to any gene: 5. CDR1 and CDR2 from the germline V gene are SQVTM and ANQGSEA. The CDR3 protein is CSTGQGHEQYF. In DNA, the CDR3 is TGCAGCACAGGACAGGGTCACGAGCAGTACTTC.

This clonotype was seen many times. The rearrangement joins TRBV9 to TRBJ1-6; D is unresolved. The V gene lost 3 bases and the J gene lost 10 bases, with 11 bases spanning the gap. Germline V gene sequence: CDR1 SGDLS, CDR2 YYNGEE. The CDR3 length is 13 residues. The DNA of the CDR3 is TGTGCCAGCAGCGCCGAGACGGCCTCACCCCTCCACTTT. This codes for CASSAETASPLHF.

This clonotype was detected many times. The CDR3 region is CAWYRDRPRGYTF. Here the CDR3 DNA reads TGTGCCTGGTACCGGGACAGGCCGCGGGGCTACACCTTC. The chain joins TRBV30 to TRBJ1-2; 8 nucleotides align to TRBD1. V was clipped by 5 bases and J by 8 bases; unmatched bases: 10. Germline-derived CDR1 and CDR2 are GTSNPN and SVGIG (reference sequence). This CDR3 contains 13 residues.

Many counts were recorded for this clonotype. The V and J genes are TRBV6-4 and TRBJ1-5; D might be TRBD1 (5 bases). This CDR3 has 19 residues. The V end lost 5 bases, the J end lost 4 bases, and 27 bases lay between the germline ends. Germline V gives CDR1 MRHNA, CDR2 SNTAGT. In DNA, the CDR3 is TGTGCCAGCAGTAGTCCAGACTGGACAAGTGGGGCGGAGAATCAGCCCCAGCATTTT. It yields the protein CASSSPDWTSGAENQPQHF.

This clonotype came up many times. The CDR3 is CSYTGSGETQYF. The CDR3 nucleotides read TGCAGCTATACAGGGAGTGGAGAGACCCAGTACTTC. The chain combines TRBV29-1 with TRBJ2-5; D possibly corresponds to TRBD1 (6 bases). V lost 8 bases to trimming and J lost 4 bases, with 14 bases between them. Per the germline V gene, CDR1 is SQVTM and CDR2 is ANQGSEA. The CDR3 consists of 12 residues.

This clonotype was observed many times. The V and J genes are TRBV20-1 and TRBJ2-7, with D perhaps TRBD1 (6 bases). Per germline, CDR1 DFQATT and CDR2 SNEGSKA (reference sequence). Between the trimmed V and J ends, which lost 6 bases and 3 bases, there was a span of 15 bases. The length of the CDR3 is 13 residues. CDR3 sequence: CSAVTGTLYEQYF. The CDR3 nucleotides read TGCAGTGCAGTAACCGGGACACTCTACGAGCAGTACTTC.

This clonotype was counted only a few times. This chain uses TRBV6-5 with TRBJ1-1; no definite D call. V was shortened by 4 bases and J by 8 bases, with 11 bases between the two germline ends. The CDR3 sequence is 12 residues long. The V gene's germline CDR1 is MNHEY and CDR2 SVGAGI. CDR3 in amino acids: CASSLRAAEAFF. CDR3 nucleotides: TGTGCCAGCAGTTTAAGGGCGGCGGAAGCTTTCTTT.

This clonotype was observed at least ten times. This CDR3 reads CASSLAGVGQPQHF. CDR3 sequence (DNA): TGCGCCAGCAGCTTGGCCGGGGTTGGCCAGCCCCAGCATTTT. The rearrangement uses TRBV5-1 and TRBJ1-5; D remains ambiguous. CDR3 length: 14 amino acids. Trimming removed 0 bases at V and 7 bases at J, with 11 bases between. Germline CDR1 reads SGHRS; CDR2 reads YFSETQ.

Many counts were recorded for this clonotype. V usage is TRBV30 and J usage is TRBJ2-7; 10 bases line up with TRBD1. The CDR3 runs to 13 residues. Germline V gives CDR1 GTSNPN, CDR2 SVGIG (reference sequence). V dropped 5 bases and J dropped 3; count of bases not matched to a gene: 4. CDR3 residues: CAWHRDRGYEQYF. The CDR3 bases are TGTGCCTGGCACCGGGACAGGGGCTACGAGCAGTACTTC.

This clonotype was seen repeatedly, ten times or more. This chain joins TRBV28 and TRBJ1-2, with TRBD1 matching over 7 bases. Trimming cost V 5 bases and J 2 bases; bases outside gene matches: 14. Looked up from germline, CDR1 is MDHEN and CDR2 is SYDVKM. CDR3 length equals 17 residues. CDR3 region: CASSTTGDALENYGYTF. The DNA of the CDR3 is TGTGCCAGCAGTACCACAGGGGACGCCCTGGAGAACTATGGCTACACCTTC.